The source of this T cell receptor beta chain is a study of blood T cell repertoires in COVID-19. Study at large: Researchers got acute and convalescent COVID-19 samples from the United States, Italy and Spain. Sample material is recorded as cDNA or gDNA derived from T cells, B-cell-depleted T cells, or PBMCs.

This clone was seen once. In the authors' workflow: Amplified reference gene primers provided the basis for estimating nucleated cell counts. Produced via immunoSEQ multiplex PCR; TCRdb's table is partial and in-frame only. V and J calls and clone size are copied from that table; D and trimming were computed from the DNA. The top ten clones hold approximately 0.9% of a sample with fewer than 600,000 clones, roughly 89% of them seen once. This CDR3 has 15 residues. Trimming pared 3 bases from V and 0 bases from J, leaving 9 bases between. CDR1 and CDR2 from the germline V gene are SGHRS and YFSETQ. The sequenced sample was peripheral blood. The TCR sequence derives from a man younger than 30 with COVID-19, enrolled during active disease. The V call is TRBV5-1, the J call TRBJ2-2; TRBD1 is a possible D gene (6 bases). CDR3 sequence: CASSYWDTNTGELFF. The CDR3 nucleotides are TGCGCCAGCAGCTACTGGGACACGAACACCGGGGAGCTGTTTTTT.